This T cell receptor beta chain originates from a study of low-dose radiotherapy and immunotherapy resistance in tumors. The wider study: Per fraction, Cohort 1 was given 0.5 Gy every 2 weeks, for a total of 6.5 Gy. Participants in Cohort 2 were given 1 Gy per fraction every two weeks, for 13 Gy over 26 weeks. Every two weeks patients got nivolumab 240 mg flat dose, plus ipilimumab 1 mg/kg every six weeks, intravenously.

Alpha and beta chains were covered, as first-strand cDNA relied on TRAV- and TRBV-specific primers. PCR amplification of the TCRs was performed with Phusion for 20 PCR cycles, and it relied on a constant-region primer together with a V-primer adapter. In vitro transcription amplified isolated mRNA. TCRdb analysed the reads with MiXCR anew, one entry per CDR3 protein. The sample yields approximately 70,000 distinct CDR3 sequences, less than 40% seen once. Time point specified: before trial treatment. V shed 4 bases, J shed 0 bases, and the junction held 8 bases outside the gene matches. Germline-derived CDR1 and CDR2 are SGHNT and YYREEE (reference sequence). The CDR3 has 16 residues. This clonotype was detected once.

Specimen: PBMCs, collected before treatment. The sequence derives from a female donor with ovarian cancer. This rearrangement joins TRBV5-4 to TRBJ2-3; 7 nucleotides line up with TRBD1. The CDR3 loop reads CASSGLTGHSTDTQYF. The CDR3 nucleotides read TGTGCCAGCAGCGGACTGACAGGGCATAGCACAGATACGCAGTATTTT.